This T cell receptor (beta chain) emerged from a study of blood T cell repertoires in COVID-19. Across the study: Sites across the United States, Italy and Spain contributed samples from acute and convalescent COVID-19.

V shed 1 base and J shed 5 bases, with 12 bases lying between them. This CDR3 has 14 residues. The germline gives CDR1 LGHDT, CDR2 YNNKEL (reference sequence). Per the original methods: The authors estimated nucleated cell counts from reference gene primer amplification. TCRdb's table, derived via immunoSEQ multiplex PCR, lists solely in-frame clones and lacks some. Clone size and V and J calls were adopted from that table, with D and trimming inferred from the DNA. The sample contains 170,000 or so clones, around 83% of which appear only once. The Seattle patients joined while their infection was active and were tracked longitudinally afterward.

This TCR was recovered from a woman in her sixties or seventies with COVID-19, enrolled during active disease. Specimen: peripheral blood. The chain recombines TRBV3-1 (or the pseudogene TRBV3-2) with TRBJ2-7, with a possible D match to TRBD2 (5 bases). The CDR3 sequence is CASSQVPGSDEQYF. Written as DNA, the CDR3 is TGTGCCAGCAGCCAAGTTCCCGGTAGCGACGAGCAGTACTTC.